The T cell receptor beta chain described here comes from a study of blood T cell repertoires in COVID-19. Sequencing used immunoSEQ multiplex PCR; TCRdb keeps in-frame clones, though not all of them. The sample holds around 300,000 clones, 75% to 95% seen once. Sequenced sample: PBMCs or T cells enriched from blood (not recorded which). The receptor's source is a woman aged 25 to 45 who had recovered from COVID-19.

CDR3 amino acids: CASSLMIGTGGDEQFF. The CDR3 bases are TGTGCCAGCAGCTTAATGATCGGGACAGGTGGCGATGAGCAGTTCTTC. The chain employs TRBV7-2 and TRBJ2-1; TRBD1 aligns across 8 bases. After removal of 2 bases from V and 8 bases from J, the junction contained 11 bases not matched to a gene. The CDR3 totals 16 residues. CDR1 SGHTA and CDR2 FQGNSA come from the germline V gene.